These 22 T cell receptor beta chains were all obtained from the same sample, sequenced in a study of T cell clones after liver transplantation (dated by TCRdb to the late 2010s). The library relied on the immunoSEQ multiplex PCR assay. TCRdb provides this immuneACCESS table in a form limited to in-frame rearrangements. Some clones are lacking; in checked studies, under half of them reflect an unresolved V gene, and why the rest are absent is not known. The sample table contains about 20,000 clones; only one count was recorded for 80% to 90% of them. In total, the top ten clones hold 10% to 15% of the sample. Sample: CD8+ T cells from blood, taken 45 to 46 months after liver transplant. Receptor source: a human patient who received a liver transplant. Some T cells seen after a transplant may have their origin in the graft donor.

The chain uses TRBV27 and TRBJ2-7; TRBD1 agrees at 7 bases. There are 14 residues in the CDR3. V shed 4 bases and J 1 base; nucleotides not matched to a gene: 4. In germline, CDR1 is MNHEY, CDR2 SMNVEV (reference sequence). For the CDR3, the DNA is TGTGCCAGCAGTTCCCGACAGGGTTCCTACGAGCAGTACTTC. Translation: CASSSRQGSYEQYF.

This sequence joins TRBV27 and TRBJ2-3; 11 positions match TRBD2. The CDR3 totals 16 residues. V lost 6 bases to trimming and J lost 2 bases; unmatched junction nucleotides: 7. The germline CDR1 and CDR2 sequences are MNHEY and SMNVEV (reference sequence). CDR3 protein: CASRGGTSGNTDTQYF. In DNA form, the CDR3 reads TGTGCCAGCAGGGGGGGGACTAGCGGTAACACAGATACGCAGTATTTT.

The V gene is TRBV27, the J gene TRBJ2-3; TRBD1 agrees at 8 bases. The CDR3 loop spans 16 amino acids. Germline V gene sequence: CDR1 MNHEY, CDR2 SMNVEV (reference sequence). The V gene end was trimmed by 7 bases and the J gene end by 3 bases; junction bases not matched to a gene: 12. The CDR3 region is CASNPLRQGRTDTQYF. The DNA for the CDR3 is TGTGCCAGCAATCCCCTCCGACAGGGGAGGACAGATACGCAGTATTTT.

V gene TRBV5-1 combines with J gene TRBJ2-3; the D gene is possibly TRBD2 (5 bases). The germline CDR1 and CDR2 sequences are SGHRS and YFSETQ. The CDR3 consists of 15 residues. V was pared by 0 bases and J by 1 base, with 9 bases between. Written as DNA, the CDR3 is TGCGCCAGCAGCTTGGGGGTTAGCGGCACAGATACGCAGTATTTT. This codes for CASSLGVSGTDTQYF. The variable domain in full, completed from reference TRBV5-1 and TRBJ2-3, reads KAGVTQTPRYLIKTRGQQVTLSCSPISGHRSVSWYQQTPGQGLQFLFEYFSETQRNKGNFPGRFSGRQFSNSRSEMNVSTLELGDSALYLCASSLGVSGTDTQYFGPGTRLTVL.

The chain employs TRBV7-6 and TRBJ1-1; TRBD1 is a possible D gene (6 bases). Trimming took off 3 bases at V and 1 base at J, with 12 bases between the two ends. Per germline, CDR1 SGHVS and CDR2 FNYEAQ. This CDR3 comprises 15 residues. The CDR3 region is CASSLNGQPNTEAFF. Written as DNA, the CDR3 is TGTGCCAGCAGCTTGAACGGACAGCCGAACACTGAAGCTTTCTTT.

The V and J genes are TRBV21-1 and TRBJ1-3. TRBV21-1 is assigned pseudogene status. The CDR3 loop spans 13 amino acids. The CDR3 DNA reads TGTGCCATCGGTCGTACTTTTGGAAACACCATATATTTT. Translation: CAIGRTFGNTIYF.

The rearrangement links TRBV7-9 to TRBJ2-7; 7 bases agree with TRBD2. V gave up 5 bases and J gave up 6 bases; unmatched junction bases: 7. The CDR3 totals 13 residues. Germline CDR1 reads SEHNR; CDR2 reads FQNEAQ (reference sequence). The CDR3 bases are TGTGCCAGCAGCCCGGGGGGTAAGGGCGAGCAGTACTTC. This codes for CASSPGGKGEQYF.

The genes are TRBV10-1 and TRBJ2-1; 10 nucleotides match TRBD2. Trimming removed 1 base from V and 12 bases from J; junction bases left unmatched: 9. The CDR3 has 15 amino acids. CDR1 and CDR2 (germline): WNHNN, SYGVQD (reference sequence). The CDR3 here is CASSEFLAGATVQFF. The CDR3 DNA reads as TGCGCCAGCAGTGAGTTTCTAGCGGGAGCCACCGTGCAGTTCTTC.

This chain uses TRBV29-1 with TRBJ1-2; weak D call: TRBD1 (6 bases). Germline V gene data show CDR1 as SQVTM and CDR2 as ANQGSEA. V lost 7 bases, J lost 3 bases, and 15 bases lay in between. The length of the CDR3 is 13 residues. The chain's CDR3 is CSALDSWDYGYTF. DNA of the CDR3: TGCAGCGCCCTGGACAGTTGGGACTATGGCTACACCTTC.

The chain joins TRBV7-9 to TRBJ1-1; TRBD1 might be the D (6 bases). The CDR3 is made up of 14 amino acids. V was pared by 5 bases and J by 5 bases, with 15 bases between. CDR1 and CDR2 from the germline V gene are SEHNR and FQNEAQ (reference sequence). Here the CDR3 DNA reads TGTGCCAGCAGCCCCAGGGGAAGGCGGACTGAAGCTTTCTTT. Encoded protein: CASSPRGRRTEAFF.

A few counts support this clone. The chain recombines TRBV2 with TRBJ2-7, with a weak D call TRBD1 (6 bases). The CDR3 contains 15 residues. The germline CDR1 and CDR2 sequences are SNHLY and FYNNEI. Trimming shortened V by 10 bases and J by 3 bases, and 22 bases separated the two germline ends. The CDR3 bases are TGTGCCACCCAAACCCAGGACAGAGCGGACTACGAGCAGTACTTC. As protein: CATQTQDRADYEQYF.

The V and J genes are TRBV5-4 and TRBJ1-1; no definite D call. CDR1 and CDR2 (germline): SGHNT, YYREEE (reference sequence). Trimming removed 2 bases from V and 5 bases from J, with 7 bases in between. The CDR3 is 12 residues long. Here the CDR3 reads CASSFYRTEAFF. DNA for the CDR3: TGTGCCAGCAGCTTTTACAGAACTGAAGCTTTCTTT.

The chain has TRBV6-6 and TRBJ2-1; D is undetermined. The CDR3 extends over 12 amino acids. Germline V gene sequence: CDR1 MNHNY, CDR2 SVGAGI (reference sequence). V was pared by 6 bases and J by 7 bases, with 10 bases between. The CDR3 loop reads CASSGLTNEQFF. Here the CDR3 DNA reads TGTGCCAGCAGCGGATTAACGAATGAGCAGTTCTTC.

V usage is TRBV5-5 and J usage is TRBJ2-1, with D unclear. Germline V lookup: CDR1 SGHKS, CDR2 YYEKEE (reference sequence). This CDR3 has 12 amino acids. V was pared by 4 bases and J by 1 base, with 3 bases between. The CDR3 sequence: CASSHSYNEQFF. DNA for the CDR3: TGTGCCAGCAGCCATTCCTACAATGAGCAGTTCTTC.

The rearrangement links TRBV7-9 to TRBJ2-5; tentative D call: TRBD1 (5 bases). The J call is doubtful: the DNA matches TRBJ2-7 better. This CDR3 spans 12 amino acids. Germline V gene data show CDR1 as SEHNR and CDR2 as FQNEAQ (reference sequence). The CDR3 DNA reads TGTGCCAGCAGCGTCGACAGCAACGAGCAGTACTTC. Translated: CASSVDSNEQYF.

By frequency in the sample, this clone is medium-sized. Other DNA sequences within the sample encode an identical CDR3. V is TRBV7-9 and J is TRBJ1-2; D is ambiguous. Germline lookup yields CDR1 SEHNR and CDR2 FQNEAQ (reference sequence). Trimming pared 2 bases from V and 3 bases from J, leaving 10 bases between. This CDR3 has 14 amino acids. In DNA form, the CDR3 reads TGTGCCAGCAGCTTAATCCCCAGAGACTATGGCTACACCTTC. It specifies CASSLIPRDYGYTF.

The J gene is TRBJ1-2, the V gene TRBV28; TRBD1 is a possible D gene (6 bases). The CDR3 covers 13 residues. Germline CDR1 MDHEN, CDR2 SYDVKM. V lost 1 base to trimming and J lost 6 bases, with 9 bases between them. The CDR3 sequence: CASSLLGGDGYTF. CDR3 DNA: TGTGCCAGCAGTTTATTGGGGGGCGATGGCTACACCTTC.

The chain joins TRBV6-6 to TRBJ1-1, with unresolved D. V was clipped by 6 bases and J by 4 bases, with 9 bases between them. This CDR3 is built from 12 residues. Germline values: CDR1 MNHNY, CDR2 SVGAGI (reference sequence). CDR3 sequence: CASSFPGTEAFF. The DNA for the CDR3 is TGTGCCAGCAGCTTCCCGGGCACTGAAGCTTTCTTT.

This rearrangement joins TRBV21-1 to TRBJ2-3. TRBV21-1 is deemed a pseudogene. This CDR3 comprises 22 residues. CDR3 nucleotide sequence: TGTGCCAGCAGCAAATCCACCTGCCGAACCGGGCCCCGCATTGGAGTAGCAGATACGCAGTATTTT. This codes for CASSKSTCRTGPRIGVADTQYF.

The chain links TRBV9 to TRBJ2-7; D is perhaps TRBD2 (6 bases). The CDR3 loop spans 14 amino acids. Trimming pared 2 bases from V and 5 bases from J, leaving 14 bases between. Germline CDR1 is SGDLS and CDR2 is YYNGEE. CDR3 in amino acids: CASSVYGSSDEQYF. The CDR3 coding sequence is TGTGCCAGCAGCGTTTACGGGAGTTCGGACGAGCAGTACTTC.

This chain connects TRBV28 to TRBJ2-5, with TRBD1 identical over 8 bases. Germline lookup yields CDR1 MDHEN and CDR2 SYDVKM. This CDR3 contains 15 residues. Trimming cost V 2 bases and J 5 bases; bases outside gene matches: 7. The CDR3: CASSLQDRVWETQYF. The CDR3 DNA reads TGTGCCAGCAGTTTACAGGACAGGGTATGGGAGACCCAGTACTTC.

This chain links TRBV6-1 with TRBJ2-7; 10 positions match TRBD1. The CDR3 sequence is 15 residues long. Per germline, CDR1 MNHNS and CDR2 SASEGT. V was pared by 7 bases and J by 3 bases, with 9 bases of the junction left unmatched. The DNA of the CDR3 is TGTGCCAGCACCGTTTCTCGGACAGGGGGCTACGAGCAGTACTTC. Protein: CASTVSRTGGYEQYF.